The rows below give T cell receptor beta chains drawn from one sample of a study of OX40 agonist ivuxolimab in advanced cancers. Repertoires were generated with immunoSEQ multiplex PCR, while TCRdb's copy carries only in-frame clones and drops some. The sample carries 15,000 to 20,000 clones, 79% recorded once. The sequences come from CD4+ or CD8+ T cells sorted from blood, collected in a trial of the OX40 agonist ivuxolimab. The receptor set was obtained from an adult with an advanced solid tumor such as melanoma, head and neck, liver or kidney cancer. Each CDR3 is given with its conserved first and last residue. The D gene is left open where the match is weak. Expanded clones get a size class; other rows say once, few or many, or leave the size out.

V	D	J	size	DNA	CDR3
TRBV6-5	NA	TRBJ1-5	few	TGTGCCAGCGGTTATCAGCCCCAGCATTTT	CASGYQPQHF
TRBV2	NA	TRBJ1-4	once	TGTGCCAGCAGTGAGGCACAGGGAAAGGATGAAAAACTGTTTTTT	CASSEAQGKDEKLFF
TRBV7-9	NA	TRBJ1-1	NA	TGTGCCAGCAGCTTAGTTCCCGGGGACACTGAAGCTTTCTTT	CASSLVPGDTEAFF
TRBV11-2	NA	TRBJ1-1	few	TGTGCCAGCAGCTTAGATTGGGGGAACACTGAAGCTTTCTTT	CASSLDWGNTEAFF
TRBV28	NA	TRBJ2-7	NA	TGTGCCAGCAGTGACGGATTCTACGAGCAGTACTTC	CASSDGFYEQYF
TRBV5-6	NA	TRBJ2-7	NA	TGTGCCAGCAGCTGGGAGCAGGACTCCTACGAGCAGTACTTC	CASSWEQDSYEQYF
TRBV19	NA	TRBJ1-1	NA	TGTGCCAGTAGTTTGAGACTGAACACTGAAGCTTTCTTT	CASSLRLNTEAFF
TRBV7-7	NA	TRBJ2-6	NA	TGTGCCAGCAGCGACGACACTAACTCTGGGGCCAACGTCCTGACTTTC	CASSDDTNSGANVLTF
TRBV6-1	TRBD1	TRBJ2-7	NA	TGTGCCAGCAGTGAAGCGACAGGGGGCAGCCACGAGCAGTACTTC	CASSEATGGSHEQYF
TRBV13	NA	TRBJ2-7	few	TGTGCCAGCAGCTTAGACAGCTCCTACGAGCAGTACTTC	CASSLDSSYEQYF
TRBV9	NA	TRBJ2-1	NA	TGTGCCAGCAGCGTCACCGACAATGAGCAGTTCTTC	CASSVTDNEQFF
TRBV7-8	NA	TRBJ1-1	NA	TGTGCCAGCAGCCCCGGACAGCACGCTTTCTTT	CASSPGQHAFF
TRBV6-5	NA	TRBJ1-1	NA	TGTGCCAGCAGTTACTCTCCGCGACTTGTTGAAGCTTTCTTT	CASSYSPRLVEAFF
TRBV7-9	NA	TRBJ2-1	few	TGTGCCAGCAGCCCCCGGGGGTACAATGAGCAGTTCTTC	CASSPRGYNEQFF
TRBV27	NA	TRBJ1-3	once	TGTGCCAGCACCACTTACTCTGGAAACACCATATATTTT	CASTTYSGNTIYF
TRBV4-1	NA	TRBJ1-1	NA	TGCGCCAGCAGCCAAGGACGGGCGAACACTGAAGCTTTCTTT	CASSQGRANTEAFF
TRBV27	TRBD1	TRBJ2-1	NA	TGTGCCAGCAGTGAGGGACAGGCCTACTACAATGAGCAGTTCTTC	CASSEGQAYYNEQFF
TRBV27	TRBD1	TRBJ1-1	few	TGTGCCAGCAGTATCGGGACAGGAATAAAAGCTTTCTTT	CASSIGTGIKAFF
TRBV5-4	NA	TRBJ1-3	NA	TGTGCCAGCAGCCTAGGATTGTGGGGGAGCTCTGGAAACACCATATATTTT	CASSLGLWGSSGNTIYF
TRBV5-1	NA	TRBJ2-7	NA	TGCGCCAGCAGTGTGGGTCCCTACGAGCAGTACTTC	CASSVGPYEQYF
TRBV7-2	NA	TRBJ2-1	NA	TGTGCCAGCAGCTTAGACTCCTACAATGAGCAGTTCTTC	CASSLDSYNEQFF
TRBV6-5	TRBD1	TRBJ1-2	large	TGTGCCAGCAGCCCTTCGACAGGGGTCCCATCAGGCTACACCTTC	CASSPSTGVPSGYTF
TRBV10-3	NA	TRBJ2-7	NA	TGTGCCATCAGACAGGGTTACGAGCAGTACTTC	CAIRQGYEQYF
TRBV5-6	NA	TRBJ1-2	few	TGTGCCAGCGACGGGGGGGCGCGAGGCTACACCTTC	CASDGGARGYTF
TRBV5-4	NA	TRBJ2-1	NA	TGTGCCAGCAGCGTTACAGGGAGTGAGCAGTTCTTC	CASSVTGSEQFF
TRBV7-9	TRBD1	TRBJ1-4	NA	TGTGCCAGCAGCAAGACAGGGGGGGAAGAAAAACTGTTTTTT	CASSKTGGEEKLFF
TRBV6-5	TRBD1	TRBJ1-1	few	TGTGCCAGCAGTTACTCCCAGGGGGAGGCCTACACTGAAGCTTTCTTT	CASSYSQGEAYTEAFF
TRBV7-9	NA	TRBJ1-1	NA	TGTGCCAGCAGCCCTTTGGGGAACACTGAAGCTTTCTTT	CASSPLGNTEAFF
TRBV6-5	NA	TRBJ2-3	NA	TGTGCCAGCAGTTACTCGCGCGCTAATACGCAGTATTTT	CASSYSRANTQYF
TRBV5-1	NA	TRBJ2-1	NA	TGCGCCAGCAGCTTGCCTCCTCGCAATGAGCAGTTCTTC	CASSLPPRNEQFF
TRBV4-1	TRBD2	TRBJ2-1	few	TGCGCCAGCAGCCGGACTAGCGGCGATTACAATGAGCAGTTCTTC	CASSRTSGDYNEQFF
TRBV5-1	TRBD1	TRBJ1-2	NA	TGCGCCAGCAGCTCAACCCAGGGGGCGACTGGCTACACCTTC	CASSSTQGATGYTF
TRBV9	NA	TRBJ2-1	NA	TGTGCCAGCAGCGCCGGGAATTACAATGAGCAGTTCTTC	CASSAGNYNEQFF
TRBV7-2	NA	TRBJ2-7	NA	TGTGCCAGCAGCTCAGTAACTTACTCCTACGAGCAGTACTTC	CASSSVTYSYEQYF
TRBV5-1	NA	TRBJ2-1	NA	TGCGCCAGCAGCTGGGGACTCGTCGAGCAGTTCTTC	CASSWGLVEQFF
TRBV9	NA	TRBJ2-1	NA	TGTGCCAGCGGGGTTAGCTCCTACAATGAGCAGTTCTTC	CASGVSSYNEQFF
TRBV2	NA	TRBJ2-7	few	TGTGCCAGCAGTTTTGGCAGAGCCTACGAGCAGTACTTC	CASSFGRAYEQYF
TRBV27	TRBD1	TRBJ2-1	NA	TGTGCCAGCAGTCACCGGGACAGGGATTTCTTC	CASSHRDRDFF
TRBV11-3	NA	TRBJ1-1	NA	TGTGCCAGCAGCTTAGCGGGGCCGAACACTGAAGCTTTCTTT	CASSLAGPNTEAFF
TRBV6-1	TRBD2	TRBJ2-5	NA	TGTGCCAGCAGTGGTTTTACTAGCGGGGATAGGGAGACCCAGTACTTC	CASSGFTSGDRETQYF
TRBV30	TRBD1	TRBJ1-6	NA	TGTGCCTGGAGTGTATTAGGGGGCGGCTCACCCCTCCACTTT	CAWSVLGGGSPLHF
TRBV4-1	TRBD1	TRBJ1-1	NA	TGCGCCAGCAGCCACGCCGGGACAGGGACGAACACTGAAGCTTTCTTT	CASSHAGTGTNTEAFF
TRBV15	TRBD1	TRBJ1-1	NA	TGTGCCACCAGCGGGACAGGAGGTAGGATCGGTTCGAACACTGAAGCTTTCTTT	CATSGTGGRIGSNTEAFF
TRBV15	NA	TRBJ2-2	NA	TGTGCCACCAGCAGAGTCGAGGGAACCTACACAAACACCGGGGAGCTGTTTTTT	CATSRVEGTYTNTGELFF